This is a list of T cell receptor beta chains from one sample in a study of cytomegalovirus exposure and HLA in healthy donors. TCRdb's table, derived via immunoSEQ multiplex PCR, lists solely in-frame clones and lacks some. The table lists some 180,000 clones, about 13% of them singletons. The source material was PBMCs. The receptor set was obtained from a man aged 50 to 60 in good health and CMV-seropositive. Each CDR3 is given with its conserved first and last residue. D genes are given only for firm matches. The size entry is marked missing in some rows and otherwise reads once, few, many or a size class.

>TRBV5-5|NA|14|TRBD1|TRBJ1-4
TGTGCCAGCAGCCTCCAGGGGGCGGGAGAAAAACTGTTTTTT
CASSLQGAGEKLFF
>TRBV27|NA|15|NA|TRBJ1-1
TGTGCCAGCAGTTATGGGCCAAACTCTAACACTGAAGCTTTCTTT
CASSYGPNSNTEAFF
>TRBV7-2|NA|13|NA|TRBJ2-7
TGTGCCAGCAGCCCCCAGGGAGGCGACGAGCAGTACTTC
CASSPQGGDEQYF
>TRBV6-4|few|16|TRBD1|TRBJ1-4
TGTGCCAGCAGTGTTAAAACAGGGGACGATAATGAAAAACTGTTTTTT
CASSVKTGDDNEKLFF
>TRBV6-5|NA|16|NA|TRBJ1-1
TGTGCCAGCAGTTCTATACGGACAGCCCTGAACACTGAAGCTTTCTTT
CASSSIRTALNTEAFF
>TRBV11-3|NA|16|TRBD1|TRBJ1-6
TGTGCCAGCAGCCCTCCACCACAGGGGGCTAGTTCACCCCTCCACTTT
CASSPPPQGASSPLHF
>TRBV28|NA|10|NA|TRBJ2-2
TGTGCCAGCAGTTCTGGGGAGCTGTTTTTT
CASSSGELFF
>TRBV5-6|NA|16|NA|TRBJ1-2
TGTGCCAGCAGCCCCTTTTCCCCGTTGCTAAACTATGGCTACACCTTC
CASSPFSPLLNYGYTF
>TRBV6-5|few|13|NA|TRBJ1-2
TGTGCCAGCAGAGGGTTTGAGTGGGGCGGCTACACCTTC
CASRGFEWGGYTF
>TRBV4-3|NA|17|NA|TRBJ2-1
TGCGCCAGCAGCCACGTACAGACAGGGAGGTCCTACAATGAGCAGTTCTTC
CASSHVQTGRSYNEQFF
>TRBV6-1|NA|14|TRBD1|TRBJ2-7
TGTGCCAGCAGTGAGGGACAGAGTACCTACGAGCAGTACTTC
CASSEGQSTYEQYF
>TRBV12-2|NA|12|NA|TRBJ1-2
TGTGCAAGTCGCTTAAACAGGGGCGGCTACACCTTC
CASRLNRGGYTF
>TRBV7-2|NA|15|TRBD1|TRBJ1-6
TGTGCCAGCAGCTACCACAGGGGTGATAATTCACCCCTCCACTTT
CASSYHRGDNSPLHF
>TRBV7-2|NA|14|NA|TRBJ1-1
TGTGCCAGCAGCTTAGGTGGAGGTGGGACTGAAGCTTTCTTT
CASSLGGGGTEAFF
>TRBV9|few|15|NA|TRBJ2-7
TGTGCCAGCAGCGTTCAGGGGTCTAGCTCCTACGAGCAGTACTTC
CASSVQGSSSYEQYF
>TRBV25-1|few|13|NA|TRBJ1-5
TGTGCCAGCAGTGGGGCAAACAATCAGCCCCAGCATTTT
CASSGANNQPQHF
>TRBV11-2|few|14|NA|TRBJ2-5
TGTGCCAGCAGCTTAGATAGGGGGGGAGAGACCCAGTACTTC
CASSLDRGGETQYF
>TRBV7-2|NA|13|NA|TRBJ2-3
TGTGCCAGCAGCTTAAAAGAGAGGGTCGCGCAGTATTTT
CASSLKERVAQYF
>TRBV11-3|NA|17|TRBD2|TRBJ2-1
TGTGCCAGCAGCTTGTCGGCTAGCGGGGCCTCCTACAATGAGCAGTTCTTC
CASSLSASGASYNEQFF
>TRBV15|NA|12|TRBD1|TRBJ1-2
TGTGCCACCAGCAGAGAGGACAGGCTCTACACCTTC
CATSREDRLYTF
>TRBV27|NA|17|TRBD2|TRBJ2-2
TGTGCCAGCAGCCGAAGGGGGACTAGCGGTAACACCGGGGAGCTGTTTTTT
CASSRRGTSGNTGELFF
>TRBV6-1|few|14|NA|TRBJ1-2
TGTGCCAGCAGTGAAGCGCCGGCTAACTATGGCTACACCTTC
CASSEAPANYGYTF
>TRBV6-1|NA|13|NA|TRBJ2-5
TGTGCCAGCCAACGGCGGGTTGGGGAGACCCAGTACTTC
CASQRRVGETQYF
>TRBV7-6|NA|14|TRBD1|TRBJ2-1
TGTGCCAGCAGGCCGGGACAGGGGGCCGATGAGCAGTTCTTC
CASRPGQGADEQFF
>TRBV5-1|few|15|NA|TRBJ2-7
TGCGCCAGCAGCTTGGCCCAGGGGGGTTCCTACGAGCAGTACTTC
CASSLAQGGSYEQYF
>TRBV7-6|few|16|TRBD2|TRBJ2-3
TGTGCCAGCAGCTTAGACCAGCGGGGGGGCCCAGATACGCAGTATTTT
CASSLDQRGGPDTQYF
>TRBV11-3|NA|15|NA|TRBJ2-7
TGTGCCAGCAGCCCGGACGGCGGGGTTCACTACGAGCAGTACTTC
CASSPDGGVHYEQYF
>TRBV18|NA|13|TRBD1|TRBJ1-2
TGTGCCAGCTCAGGGGGACAGAACTATGGCTACACCTTC
CASSGGQNYGYTF
>TRBV19|NA|13|NA|TRBJ1-1
TGTGCCAGTAGTGTGGCAGGATTCACTGAAGCTTTCTTT
CASSVAGFTEAFF
>TRBV9|few|16|NA|TRBJ2-1
TGTGCCAGCAGCCCCCGCGGAGGGAGCTCCTACAATGAGCAGTTCTTC
CASSPRGGSSYNEQFF
>TRBV4-2|few|18|TRBD2|TRBJ2-2
TGTGCCAGCAGCCAAGGGCTAGCGGGGGGCCCGAGCTCCGGGGAGCTGTTTTTT
CASSQGLAGGPSSGELFF
>TRBV7-6|NA|15|TRBD1|TRBJ1-3
TGTGCCAGCAGCTTGCCGGGACAGGGGAGAGACACCATATATTTT
CASSLPGQGRDTIYF
>TRBV28|NA|11|NA|TRBJ1-1
TGTGCCAGCCAGCGGAATACTGAAGCTTTCTTT
CASQRNTEAFF
>TRBV15|few|13|NA|TRBJ1-4
TGTGCCACCAGCAGAGCAAGGGAGGAAAAACTGTTTTTT
CATSRAREEKLFF
>TRBV6-1|NA|13|NA|TRBJ2-4
TGTGCCAGCAGAGGAGTAGCCAAAAACATTCAGTACTTC
CASRGVAKNIQYF
>TRBV5-1|NA|14|NA|TRBJ1-2
TGCGCCAGCAGCCCGGACTCGCCGGGAGATGGCTACACCTTC
CASSPDSPGDGYTF
>TRBV29-1|NA|13|NA|TRBJ2-4
TGCAGCGTTGGTCTGGCAGCCAAAAACATTCAGTACTTC
CSVGLAAKNIQYF
>TRBV2|NA|13|NA|TRBJ1-2
TGTGCCAGCAGGGGGTCAGGACTCTATGGCTACACCTTC
CASRGSGLYGYTF
>TRBV6-1|NA|14|NA|TRBJ2-1
TGTGCCAGCAGTGAACAGTCTGCCTACAATGAGCAGTTCTTC
CASSEQSAYNEQFF
>TRBV5-4|many|12|TRBD1|TRBJ2-5
TGTGCCAGCAGCCCACAGGGGGAGACCCAGTACTTC
CASSPQGETQYF
>TRBV15|NA|15|NA|TRBJ2-3
TGTGCCACCAGCAGAGTAACAGGGAGTGGAGATACGCAGTATTTT
CATSRVTGSGDTQYF
>TRBV5-8|NA|16|NA|TRBJ1-5
TGTGCCAGCAGCCAAGATTGGGGGGGGAGCAATCAGCCCCAGCATTTT
CASSQDWGGSNQPQHF